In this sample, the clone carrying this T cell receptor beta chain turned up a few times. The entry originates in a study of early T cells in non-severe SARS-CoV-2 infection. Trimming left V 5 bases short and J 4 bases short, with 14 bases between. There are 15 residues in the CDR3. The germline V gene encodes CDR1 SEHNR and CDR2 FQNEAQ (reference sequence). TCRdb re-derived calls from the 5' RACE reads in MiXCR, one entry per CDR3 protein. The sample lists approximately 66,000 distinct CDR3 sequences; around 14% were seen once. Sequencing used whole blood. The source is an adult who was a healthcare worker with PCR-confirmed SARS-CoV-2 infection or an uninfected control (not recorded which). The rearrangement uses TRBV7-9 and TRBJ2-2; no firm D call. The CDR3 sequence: CASSRPGLSTGELFF. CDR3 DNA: TGTGCCAGCAGCCGACCGGGCCTCAGCACCGGGGAGCTGTTTTTT.